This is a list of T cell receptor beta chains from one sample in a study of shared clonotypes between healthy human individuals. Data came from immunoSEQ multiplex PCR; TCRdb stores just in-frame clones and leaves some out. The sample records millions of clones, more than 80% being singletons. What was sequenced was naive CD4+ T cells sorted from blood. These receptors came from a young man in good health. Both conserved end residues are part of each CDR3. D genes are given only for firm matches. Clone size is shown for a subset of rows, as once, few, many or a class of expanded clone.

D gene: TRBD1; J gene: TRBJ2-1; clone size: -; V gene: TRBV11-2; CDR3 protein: CASSLAQGALNEQFF; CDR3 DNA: TGTGCCAGCAGCTTAGCACAGGGGGCGCTCAATGAGCAGTTCTTC
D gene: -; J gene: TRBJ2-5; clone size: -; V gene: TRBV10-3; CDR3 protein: CAISDRDKQETQYF; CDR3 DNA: TGTGCCATCAGTGACCGGGATAAACAAGAGACCCAGTACTTC
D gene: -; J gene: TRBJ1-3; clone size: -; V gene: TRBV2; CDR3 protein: CASRPTGPSSGNTIYF; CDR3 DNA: TGTGCCAGCAGACCCACAGGGCCTAGCTCTGGAAACACCATATATTTT
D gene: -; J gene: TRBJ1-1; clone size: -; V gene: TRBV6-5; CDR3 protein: CASSYALKAEAFF; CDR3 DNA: TGTGCCAGCAGTTACGCCCTGAAGGCTGAAGCTTTCTTT
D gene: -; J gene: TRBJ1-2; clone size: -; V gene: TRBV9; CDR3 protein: CASSAAGTDPSNYGYTF; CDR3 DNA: TGTGCCAGCAGCGCCGCCGGGACTGACCCTTCTAACTATGGCTACACCTTC
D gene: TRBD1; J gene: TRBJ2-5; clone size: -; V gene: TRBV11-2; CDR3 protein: CASSPRDREETQYF; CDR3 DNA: TGTGCCAGCAGCCCCCGGGACAGGGAGGAGACCCAGTACTTC
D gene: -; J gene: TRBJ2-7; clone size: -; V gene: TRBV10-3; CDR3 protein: CAIGQAEPYEQYF; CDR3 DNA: TGTGCCATCGGGCAAGCGGAGCCCTACGAGCAGTACTTC
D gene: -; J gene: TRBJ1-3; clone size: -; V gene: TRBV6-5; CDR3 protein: CASSSRVSSGNTIYF; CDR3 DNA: TGTGCCAGCAGTTCCAGGGTCTCCTCTGGAAACACCATATATTTT
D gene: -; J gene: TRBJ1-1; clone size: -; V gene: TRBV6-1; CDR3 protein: CASSLQTNTEAFF; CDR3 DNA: TGTGCCAGCAGTCTCCAGACGAACACTGAAGCTTTCTTT
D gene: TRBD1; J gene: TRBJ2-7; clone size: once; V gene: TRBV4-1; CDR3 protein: CASSRDRANHEQYF; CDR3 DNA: TGCGCCAGCAGCCGCGACAGGGCCAACCACGAGCAGTACTTC
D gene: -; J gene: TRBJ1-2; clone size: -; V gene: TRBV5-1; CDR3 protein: CASSLADPQIHGYTF; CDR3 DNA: TGCGCCAGCAGCTTGGCCGACCCGCAAATACATGGCTACACCTTC